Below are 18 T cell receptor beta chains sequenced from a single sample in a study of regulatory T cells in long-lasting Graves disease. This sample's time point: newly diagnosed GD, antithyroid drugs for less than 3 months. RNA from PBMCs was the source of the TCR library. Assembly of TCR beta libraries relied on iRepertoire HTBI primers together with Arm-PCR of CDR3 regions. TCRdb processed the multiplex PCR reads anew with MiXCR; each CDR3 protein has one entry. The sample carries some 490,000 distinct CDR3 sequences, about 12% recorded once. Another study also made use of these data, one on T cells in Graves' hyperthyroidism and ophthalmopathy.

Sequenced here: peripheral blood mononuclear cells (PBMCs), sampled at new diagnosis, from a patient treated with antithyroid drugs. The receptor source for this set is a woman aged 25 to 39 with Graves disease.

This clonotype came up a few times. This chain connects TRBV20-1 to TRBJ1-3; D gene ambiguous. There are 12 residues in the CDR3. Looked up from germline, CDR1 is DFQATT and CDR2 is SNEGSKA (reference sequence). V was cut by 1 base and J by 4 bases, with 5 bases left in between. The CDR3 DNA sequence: TGCAGTGCTAGAGCCGGGGGAAACACCATATATTTT. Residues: CSARAGGNTIYF.

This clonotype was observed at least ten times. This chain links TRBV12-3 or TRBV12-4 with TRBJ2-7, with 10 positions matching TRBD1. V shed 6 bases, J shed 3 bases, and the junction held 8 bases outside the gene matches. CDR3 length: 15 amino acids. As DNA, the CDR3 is TGTGCCAGCAGAGCCGGGACAGGGGAACACTACGAGCAGTACTTC. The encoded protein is CASRAGTGEHYEQYF.

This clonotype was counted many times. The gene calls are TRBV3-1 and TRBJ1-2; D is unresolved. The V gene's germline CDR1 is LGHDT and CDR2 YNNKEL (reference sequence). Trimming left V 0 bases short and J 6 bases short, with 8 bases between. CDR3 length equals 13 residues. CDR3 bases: TGTGCCAGCAGCCAAGATTCTCGGGATGGCTACACCTTC. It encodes CASSQDSRDGYTF.

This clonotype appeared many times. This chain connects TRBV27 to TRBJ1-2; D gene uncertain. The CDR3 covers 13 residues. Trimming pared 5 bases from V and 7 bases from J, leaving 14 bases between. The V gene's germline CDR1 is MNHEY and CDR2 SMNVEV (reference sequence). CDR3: CASSPRWEGGYTF. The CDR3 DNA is TGTGCCAGCAGTCCTCGGTGGGAGGGTGGCTACACCTTC.

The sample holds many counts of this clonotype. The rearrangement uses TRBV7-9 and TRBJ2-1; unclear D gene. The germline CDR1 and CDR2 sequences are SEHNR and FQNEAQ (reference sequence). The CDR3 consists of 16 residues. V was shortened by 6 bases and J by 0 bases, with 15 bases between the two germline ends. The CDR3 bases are TGTGCCAGCAGTACGGTAGGTTGGAGCTCCTACAATGAGCAGTTCTTC. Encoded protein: CASSTVGWSSYNEQFF.

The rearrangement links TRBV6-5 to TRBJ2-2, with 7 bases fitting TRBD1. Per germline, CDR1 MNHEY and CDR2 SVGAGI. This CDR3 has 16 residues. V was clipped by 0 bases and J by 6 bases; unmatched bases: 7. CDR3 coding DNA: TGTGCCAGCAGTTACTCGGTTACAGGGGTCCCCGGGGAGCTGTTTTTT. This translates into CASSYSVTGVPGELFF.

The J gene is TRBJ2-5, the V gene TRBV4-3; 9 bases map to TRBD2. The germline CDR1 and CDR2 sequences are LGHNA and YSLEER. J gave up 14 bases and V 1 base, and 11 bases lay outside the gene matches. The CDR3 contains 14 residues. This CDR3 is CASSQGRLAGSRYF. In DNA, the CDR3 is TGCGCCAGCAGCCAAGGTCGGCTAGCGGGGAGCCGATACTTC.

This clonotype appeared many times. The CDR3 loop is CASRQQAGGKVNNEQFF. As DNA, the CDR3 is TGTGCCAGCAGGCAACAGGCGGGGGGAAAGGTTAACAATGAGCAGTTCTTC. The chain couples TRBV6-1 to TRBJ2-1, with 8 bases matching TRBD2. Germline CDR1 is MNHNS and CDR2 is SASEGT. The CDR3 is made up of 17 amino acids. V lost 6 bases, J lost 5 bases, and 15 bases stayed unmatched.

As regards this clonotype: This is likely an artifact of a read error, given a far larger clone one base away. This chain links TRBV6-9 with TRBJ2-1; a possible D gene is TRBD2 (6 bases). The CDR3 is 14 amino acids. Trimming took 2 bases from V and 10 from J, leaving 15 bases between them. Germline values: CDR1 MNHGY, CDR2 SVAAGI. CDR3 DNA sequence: TGTGCCAGCAGTTATGGTAGCGGATCCTACGAGCAGTTCTTC. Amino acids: CASSYGSGSYEQFF.

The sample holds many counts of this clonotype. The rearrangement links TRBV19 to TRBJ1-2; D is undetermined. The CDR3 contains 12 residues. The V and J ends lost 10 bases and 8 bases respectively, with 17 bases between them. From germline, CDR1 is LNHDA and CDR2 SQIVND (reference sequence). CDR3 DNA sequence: TGTGCCACCCAACACCGCGGGGAAGGCTACACCTTC. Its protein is CATQHRGEGYTF.

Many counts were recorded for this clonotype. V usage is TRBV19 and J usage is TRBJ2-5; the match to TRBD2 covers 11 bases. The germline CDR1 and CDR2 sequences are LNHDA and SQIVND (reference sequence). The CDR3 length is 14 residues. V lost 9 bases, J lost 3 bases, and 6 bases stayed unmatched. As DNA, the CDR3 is TGTGCCAGCGCCGGGACTAGCGGAAAAGAGACCCAGTACTTC. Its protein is CASAGTSGKETQYF.

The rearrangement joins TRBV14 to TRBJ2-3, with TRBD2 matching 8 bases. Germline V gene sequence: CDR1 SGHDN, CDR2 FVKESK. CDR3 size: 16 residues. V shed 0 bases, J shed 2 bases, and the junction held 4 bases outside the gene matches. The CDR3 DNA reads TGTGCCAGCAGCCAAGATCCGGGAGGGCCCACAGATACGCAGTATTTT. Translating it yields CASSQDPGGPTDTQYF.

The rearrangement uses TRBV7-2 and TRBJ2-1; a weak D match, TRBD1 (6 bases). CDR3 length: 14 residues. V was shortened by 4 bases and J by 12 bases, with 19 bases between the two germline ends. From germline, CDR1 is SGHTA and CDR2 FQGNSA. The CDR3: CASSSPSTGWRQFF. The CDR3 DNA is TGTGCCAGCAGCTCTCCATCTACAGGGTGGCGGCAGTTCTTC.

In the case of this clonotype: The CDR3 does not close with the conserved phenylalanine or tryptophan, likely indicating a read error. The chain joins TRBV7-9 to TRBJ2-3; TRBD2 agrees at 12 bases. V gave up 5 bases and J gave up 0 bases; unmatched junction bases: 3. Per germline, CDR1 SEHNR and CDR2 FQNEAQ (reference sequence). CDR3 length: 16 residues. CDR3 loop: CASSLGLAGSTDTQYV. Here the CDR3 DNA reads TGTGCCAGCAGCCTGGGACTAGCGGGTAGCACAGATACGCAGTATGTT.

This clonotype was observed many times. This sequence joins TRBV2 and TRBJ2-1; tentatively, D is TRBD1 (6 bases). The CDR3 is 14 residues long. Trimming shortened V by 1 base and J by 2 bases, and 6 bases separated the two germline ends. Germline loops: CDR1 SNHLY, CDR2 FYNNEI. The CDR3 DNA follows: TGTGCCAGCAGTGAAGGGACAGCCTACAATGAGCAGTTCTTC. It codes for CASSEGTAYNEQFF. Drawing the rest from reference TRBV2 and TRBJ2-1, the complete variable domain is EPEVTQTPSHQVTQMGQEVILRCVPISNHLYFYWYRQILGQKVEFLVSFYNNEISEKSEIFDDQFSVERPDGSNFTLKIRSTKLEDSAMYFCASSEGTAYNEQFFGPGTRLTVL.

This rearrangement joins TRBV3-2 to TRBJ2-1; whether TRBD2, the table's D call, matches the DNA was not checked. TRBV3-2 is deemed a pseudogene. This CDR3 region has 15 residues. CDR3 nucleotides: TGTGCCAGCAGCCAAGTTCAGCGGACTTACAATGAGCAGTTCTTC. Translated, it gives CASSQVQRTYNEQFF.

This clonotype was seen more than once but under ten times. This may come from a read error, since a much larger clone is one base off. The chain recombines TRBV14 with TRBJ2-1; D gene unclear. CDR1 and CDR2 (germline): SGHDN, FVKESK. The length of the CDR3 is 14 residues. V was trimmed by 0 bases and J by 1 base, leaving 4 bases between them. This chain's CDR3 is CASSQEGSYNEQFF. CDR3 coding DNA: TGTGCCAGCAGCCAAGAGGGATCCTACAATGAGCAGTTCTTC.

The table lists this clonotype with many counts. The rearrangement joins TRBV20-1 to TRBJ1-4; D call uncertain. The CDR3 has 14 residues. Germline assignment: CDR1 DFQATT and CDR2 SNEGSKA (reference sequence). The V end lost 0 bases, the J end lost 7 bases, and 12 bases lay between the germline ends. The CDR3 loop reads CSARDWAEGEKLFF. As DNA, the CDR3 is TGCAGTGCTAGAGATTGGGCGGAGGGTGAAAAACTGTTTTTT.